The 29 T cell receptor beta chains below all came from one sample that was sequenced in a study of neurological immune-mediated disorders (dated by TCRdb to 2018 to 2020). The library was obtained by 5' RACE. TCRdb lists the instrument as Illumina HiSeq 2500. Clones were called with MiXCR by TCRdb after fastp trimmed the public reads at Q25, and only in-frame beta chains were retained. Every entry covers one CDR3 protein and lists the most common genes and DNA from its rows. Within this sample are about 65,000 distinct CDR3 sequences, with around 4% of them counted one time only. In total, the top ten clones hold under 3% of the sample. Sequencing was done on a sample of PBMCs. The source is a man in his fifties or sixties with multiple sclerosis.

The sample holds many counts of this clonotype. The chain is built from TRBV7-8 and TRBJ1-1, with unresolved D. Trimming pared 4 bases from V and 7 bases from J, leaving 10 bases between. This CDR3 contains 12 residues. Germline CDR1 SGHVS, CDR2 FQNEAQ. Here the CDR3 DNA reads TGTGCCAGCAGCTCCCGACCGATTGAAGCTTTCTTT. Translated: CASSSRPIEAFF.

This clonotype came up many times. The chain's CDR3 is CATSDFWKTGELFF. Written as DNA, the CDR3 is TGTGCCACCAGTGATTTCTGGAAAACCGGGGAGCTGTTTTTT. The J gene is TRBJ2-2, the V gene TRBV24-1; D unresolved. V lost 1 base to trimming and J lost 5 bases, with 7 bases between them. Looked up from germline, CDR1 is KGHDR and CDR2 is SFDVKD. There are 14 residues in the CDR3.

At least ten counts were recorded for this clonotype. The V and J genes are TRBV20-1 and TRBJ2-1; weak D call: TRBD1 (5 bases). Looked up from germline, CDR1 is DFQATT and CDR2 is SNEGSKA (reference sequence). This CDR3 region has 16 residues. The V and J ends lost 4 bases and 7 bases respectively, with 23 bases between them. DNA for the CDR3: TGCAGTGCTAACCCTCGCCCCAGGGTCGCCCAGAATGAGCAGTTCTTC. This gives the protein CSANPRPRVAQNEQFF.

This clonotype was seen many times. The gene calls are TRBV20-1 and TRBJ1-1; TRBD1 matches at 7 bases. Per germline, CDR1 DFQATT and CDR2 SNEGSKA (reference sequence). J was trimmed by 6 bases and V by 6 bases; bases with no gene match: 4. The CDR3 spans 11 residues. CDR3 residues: CSAQGGAEAFF. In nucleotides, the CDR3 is TGCAGTGCCCAGGGGGGAGCTGAAGCTTTCTTT.

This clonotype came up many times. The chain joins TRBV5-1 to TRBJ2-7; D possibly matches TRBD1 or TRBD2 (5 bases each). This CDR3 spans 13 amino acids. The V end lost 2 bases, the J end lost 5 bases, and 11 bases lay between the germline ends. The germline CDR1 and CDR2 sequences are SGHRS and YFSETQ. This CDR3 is CASSFSLGDEQYV. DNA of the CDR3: TGCGCCAGCAGCTTTAGTTTGGGGGACGAGCAGTACGTC.

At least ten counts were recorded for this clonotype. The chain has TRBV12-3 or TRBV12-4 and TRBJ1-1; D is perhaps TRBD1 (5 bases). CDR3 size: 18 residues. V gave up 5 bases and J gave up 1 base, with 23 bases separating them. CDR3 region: CASSDEPRARVPNTEAFF. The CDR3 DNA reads TGTGCCAGCAGTGACGAACCCAGGGCTAGGGTACCGAACACTGAAGCTTTCTTT.

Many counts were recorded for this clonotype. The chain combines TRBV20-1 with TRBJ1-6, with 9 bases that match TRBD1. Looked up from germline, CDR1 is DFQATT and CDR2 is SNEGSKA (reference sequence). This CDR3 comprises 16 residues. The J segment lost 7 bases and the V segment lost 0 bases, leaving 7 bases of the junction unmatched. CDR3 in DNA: TGCAGTGCTAGAGAGCCCTTGGGACAGGGAAATTCACCCCTCCACTTT. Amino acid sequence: CSAREPLGQGNSPLHF.

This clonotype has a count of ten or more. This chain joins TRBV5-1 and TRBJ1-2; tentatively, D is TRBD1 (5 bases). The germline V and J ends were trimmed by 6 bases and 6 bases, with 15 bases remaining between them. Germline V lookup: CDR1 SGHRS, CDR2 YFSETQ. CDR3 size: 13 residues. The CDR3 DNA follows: TGCGCCAGCAACGAGGCGCCAGGGAATGGCTACACCTTC. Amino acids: CASNEAPGNGYTF. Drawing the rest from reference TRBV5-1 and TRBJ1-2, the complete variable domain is KAGVTQTPRYLIKTRGQQVTLSCSPISGHRSVSWYQQTPGQGLQFLFEYFSETQRNKGNFPGRFSGRQFSNSRSEMNVSTLELGDSALYLCASNEAPGNGYTFGSGTRLTVV.

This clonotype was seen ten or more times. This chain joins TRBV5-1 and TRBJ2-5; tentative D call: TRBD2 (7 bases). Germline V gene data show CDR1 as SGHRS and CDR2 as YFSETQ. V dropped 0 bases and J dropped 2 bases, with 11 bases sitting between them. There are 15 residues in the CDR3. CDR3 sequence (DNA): TGCGCCAGCAGCTTGGGCGGGGGCTTACAAGAGACCCAGTACTTC. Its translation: CASSLGGGLQETQYF.

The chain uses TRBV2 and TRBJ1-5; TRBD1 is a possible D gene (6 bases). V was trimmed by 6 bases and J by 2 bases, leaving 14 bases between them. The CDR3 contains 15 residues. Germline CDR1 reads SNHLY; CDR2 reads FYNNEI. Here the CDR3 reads CASSVGGARNQPQHF. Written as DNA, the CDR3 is TGTGCCAGCAGCGTCGGGGGGGCACGCAATCAGCCCCAGCATTTT.

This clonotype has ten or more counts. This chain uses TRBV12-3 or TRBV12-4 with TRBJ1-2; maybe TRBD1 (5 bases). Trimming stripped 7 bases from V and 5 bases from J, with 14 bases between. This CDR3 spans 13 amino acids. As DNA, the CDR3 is TGTGCCAGCAACCCCGGGACGGGGTATGGCTACACCTTC. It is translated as CASNPGTGYGYTF.

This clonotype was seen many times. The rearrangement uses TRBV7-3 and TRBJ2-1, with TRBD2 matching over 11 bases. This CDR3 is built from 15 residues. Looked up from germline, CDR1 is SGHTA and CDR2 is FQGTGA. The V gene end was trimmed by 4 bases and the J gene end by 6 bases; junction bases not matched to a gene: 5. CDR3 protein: CASSYLAGGGNEQFF. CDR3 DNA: TGTGCCAGCAGCTACCTAGCGGGGGGCGGCAATGAGCAGTTCTTC.

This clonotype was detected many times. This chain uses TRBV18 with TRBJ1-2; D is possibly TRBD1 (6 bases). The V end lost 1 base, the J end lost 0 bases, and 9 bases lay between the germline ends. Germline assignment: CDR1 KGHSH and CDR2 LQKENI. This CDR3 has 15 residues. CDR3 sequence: CASSPQGGSNYGYTF. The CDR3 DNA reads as TGTGCCAGCTCACCACAGGGGGGTTCTAACTATGGCTACACCTTC.

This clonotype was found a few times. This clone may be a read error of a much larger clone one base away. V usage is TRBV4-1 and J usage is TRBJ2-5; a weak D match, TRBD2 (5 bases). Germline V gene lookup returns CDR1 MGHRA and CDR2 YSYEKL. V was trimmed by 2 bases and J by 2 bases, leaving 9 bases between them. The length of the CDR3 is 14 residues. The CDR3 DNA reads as TGCGCCAGCAGCCAACGGGGAAAGCAAGAGACCCAGTACTTC. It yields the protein CASSQRGKQETQYF.

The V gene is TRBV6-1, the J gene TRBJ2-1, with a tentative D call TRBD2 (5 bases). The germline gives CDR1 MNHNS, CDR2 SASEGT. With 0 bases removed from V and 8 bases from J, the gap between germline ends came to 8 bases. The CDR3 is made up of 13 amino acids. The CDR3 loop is CASSEAPRDEQFF. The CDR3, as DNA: TGTGCCAGCAGTGAAGCCCCGCGGGATGAGCAGTTCTTC.

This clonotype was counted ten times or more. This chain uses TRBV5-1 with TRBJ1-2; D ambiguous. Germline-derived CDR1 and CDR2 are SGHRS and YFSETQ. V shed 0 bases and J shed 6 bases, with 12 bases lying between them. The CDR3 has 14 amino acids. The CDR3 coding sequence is TGCGCCAGCAGCTTGGCCCCGATGGTGGATGGCTACACCTTC. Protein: CASSLAPMVDGYTF.

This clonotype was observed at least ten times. In nucleotides, the CDR3 is TGTGCCAGCAGCCCAGGGACAGCGAACACCGGGGAGCTGTTTTTT. Protein product: CASSPGTANTGELFF. The V gene is TRBV7-9, the J gene TRBJ2-2, with TRBD1 identical over 7 bases. The CDR3 has 15 residues. V was pared by 5 bases and J by 0 bases, with 3 bases of the junction left unmatched. Germline V gene data show CDR1 as SEHNR and CDR2 as FQNEAQ (reference sequence).

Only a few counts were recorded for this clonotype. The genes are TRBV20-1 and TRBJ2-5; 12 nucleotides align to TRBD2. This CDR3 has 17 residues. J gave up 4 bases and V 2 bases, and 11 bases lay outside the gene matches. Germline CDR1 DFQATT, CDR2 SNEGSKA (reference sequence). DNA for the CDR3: TGCAGTGCTAGACCTCCTACTAGCGGGGGGTGGGTAGAGACCCAGTACTTC. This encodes CSARPPTSGGWVETQYF.

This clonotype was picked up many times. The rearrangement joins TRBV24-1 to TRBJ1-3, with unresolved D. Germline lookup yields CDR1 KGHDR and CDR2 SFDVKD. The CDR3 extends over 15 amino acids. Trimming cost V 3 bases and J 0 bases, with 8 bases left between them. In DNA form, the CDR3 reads TGTGCCACCAGTGATCCGGCGGGCTCTGGAAACACCATATATTTT. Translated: CATSDPAGSGNTIYF.

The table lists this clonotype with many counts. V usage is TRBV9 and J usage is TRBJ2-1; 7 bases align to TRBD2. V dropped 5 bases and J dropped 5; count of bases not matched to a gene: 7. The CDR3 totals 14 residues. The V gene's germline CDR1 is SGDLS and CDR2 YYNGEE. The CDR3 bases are TGTGCCAGCAGTGGAGCGGGGAGCCACAATGAGCAGTTCTTC. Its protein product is CASSGAGSHNEQFF.

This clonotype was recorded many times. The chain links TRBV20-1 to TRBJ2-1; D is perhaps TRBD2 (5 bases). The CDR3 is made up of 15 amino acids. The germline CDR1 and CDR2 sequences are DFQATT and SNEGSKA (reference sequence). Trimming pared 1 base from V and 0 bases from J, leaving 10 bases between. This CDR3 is CSARVSGSSYNEQFF. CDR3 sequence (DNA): TGCAGTGCTAGAGTAAGCGGCAGCTCCTACAATGAGCAGTTCTTC.

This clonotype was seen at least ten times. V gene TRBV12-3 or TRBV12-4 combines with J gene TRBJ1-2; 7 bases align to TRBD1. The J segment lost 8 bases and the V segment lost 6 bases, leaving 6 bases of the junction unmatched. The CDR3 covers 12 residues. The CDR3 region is CASSLTGNGYTF. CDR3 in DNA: TGTGCCAGCAGCTTGACAGGGAACGGCTACACCTTC.

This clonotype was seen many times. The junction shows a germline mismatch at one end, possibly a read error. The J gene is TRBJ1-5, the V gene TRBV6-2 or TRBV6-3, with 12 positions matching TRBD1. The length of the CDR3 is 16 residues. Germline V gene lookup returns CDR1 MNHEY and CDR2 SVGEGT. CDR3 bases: TGTGCCAGTGCCGGGGACAGGGGGCTTGACAATCAGCCCCAGAATTTT. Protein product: CASAGDRGLDNQPQNF.

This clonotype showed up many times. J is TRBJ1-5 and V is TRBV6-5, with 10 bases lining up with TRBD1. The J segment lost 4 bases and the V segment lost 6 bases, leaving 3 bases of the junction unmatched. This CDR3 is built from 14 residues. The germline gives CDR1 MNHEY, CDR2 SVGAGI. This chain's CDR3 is CASRGQGLNQPQHF. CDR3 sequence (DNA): TGTGCCAGCAGGGGACAGGGGTTGAATCAGCCCCAGCATTTT.

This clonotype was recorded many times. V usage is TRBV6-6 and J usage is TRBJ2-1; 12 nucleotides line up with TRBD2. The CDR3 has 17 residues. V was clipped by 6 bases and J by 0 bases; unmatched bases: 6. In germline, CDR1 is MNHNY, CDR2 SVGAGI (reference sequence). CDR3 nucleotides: TGTGCCAGCAGAGTTCAGACTAGCGGGGGCTCCTACAATGAGCAGTTCTTC. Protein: CASRVQTSGGSYNEQFF.

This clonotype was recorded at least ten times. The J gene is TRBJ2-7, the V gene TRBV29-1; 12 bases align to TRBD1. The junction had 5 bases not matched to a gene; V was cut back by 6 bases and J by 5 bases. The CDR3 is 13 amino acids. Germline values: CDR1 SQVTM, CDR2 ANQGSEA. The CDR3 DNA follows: TGCAGCGTCGGGGACAGGGGGCTGAACGAGCAGTACTTC. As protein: CSVGDRGLNEQYF.

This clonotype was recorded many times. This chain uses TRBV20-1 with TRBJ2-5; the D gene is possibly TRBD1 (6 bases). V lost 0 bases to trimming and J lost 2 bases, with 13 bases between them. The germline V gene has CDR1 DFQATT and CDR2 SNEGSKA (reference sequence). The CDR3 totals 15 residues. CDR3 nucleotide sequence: TGCAGTGCTAGAGATCCCCGGACAGCTCAAGAGACCCAGTACTTC. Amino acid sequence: CSARDPRTAQETQYF.

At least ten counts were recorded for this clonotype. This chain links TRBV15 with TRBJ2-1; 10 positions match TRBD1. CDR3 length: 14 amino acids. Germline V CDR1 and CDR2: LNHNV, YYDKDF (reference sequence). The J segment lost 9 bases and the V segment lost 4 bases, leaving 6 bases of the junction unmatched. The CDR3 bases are TGTGCCACCAGCAAGGAGGACAGGGGGGTTGAGCAGTTCTTC. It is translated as CATSKEDRGVEQFF.

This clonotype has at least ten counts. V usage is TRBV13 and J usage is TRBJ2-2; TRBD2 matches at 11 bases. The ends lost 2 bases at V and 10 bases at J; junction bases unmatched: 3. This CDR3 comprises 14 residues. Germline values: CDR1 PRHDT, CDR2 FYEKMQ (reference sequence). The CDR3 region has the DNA TGTGCCAGCAGCTTAACTAGCGGGGGTGAGGAGCTGTTTTTT. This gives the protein CASSLTSGGEELFF.